The 10 T cell receptor beta chains given below trace back to one sample, sequenced in a study of blood T cell repertoires in COVID-19. TCRdb keeps only in-frame clones here, not all; method: immunoSEQ multiplex PCR. Of fewer than 300,000 clones listed, approximately 77% were seen once; the top ten hold less than 4%. The sequenced material came from peripheral blood. All receptors come from a woman aged 18-35 years with acute or convalescent COVID-19.

The CDR3 region is CASSFSGPGTDTQYF. CDR3 DNA sequence: TGTGCCAGCAGCTTTAGCGGACCCGGCACAGATACGCAGTATTTT. The V gene is TRBV5-4, the J gene TRBJ2-3; possible D gene TRBD2, 6 bases. This CDR3 has 15 residues. Germline CDR1 is SGHNT and CDR2 is YYREEE (reference sequence). Trimming stripped 2 bases from V and 1 base from J, with 11 bases between.

This clone has only one observation. Other DNA sequences within the sample encode an identical CDR3. V and J are TRBV5-1 and TRBJ2-2; D unresolved. Trimming removed 2 bases from V and 8 bases from J, with 7 bases in between. The germline gives CDR1 SGHRS, CDR2 YFSETQ. This CDR3 comprises 12 residues. The CDR3: CASSFSTGELFF. CDR3 bases: TGCGCCAGCAGCTTTTCTACGGGGGAGCTGTTTTTT.

This chain links TRBV10-1 with TRBJ2-1; TRBD2 matches 13 bases. V gave up 6 bases and J gave up 13 bases; unmatched junction bases: 6. The CDR3 totals 13 residues. CDR1 and CDR2 (germline): WNHNN, SYGVQD (reference sequence). CDR3 region: CASSPGLAGVQFF. In nucleotides, the CDR3 is TGCGCCAGCAGCCCCGGACTAGCGGGAGTTCAGTTCTTC.

The gene calls are TRBV14 and TRBJ1-4; D gene unclear. V gave up 4 bases and J gave up 7 bases, with 16 bases separating them. The CDR3 runs to 15 residues. Per germline, CDR1 SGHDN and CDR2 FVKESK. This CDR3 reads CASSLRQPGFEKLFF. DNA of the CDR3: TGTGCCAGCAGCCTACGTCAACCAGGTTTTGAAAAACTGTTTTTT.

The chain uses TRBV30 and TRBJ1-4; no reliable D call. Trimming cost V 4 bases and J 11 bases, with 11 bases left between them. There are 11 residues in the CDR3. Per germline, CDR1 GTSNPN and CDR2 SVGIG (reference sequence). As DNA, the CDR3 is TGTGCCTGGATGCGGGGAGAGAAACTGTTTTTT. It translates to CAWMRGEKLFF.

The CDR3 nucleotides are TGTGCCTGGAGCCTATACGGACAGGGAAACACCATATATTTT. It codes for CAWSLYGQGNTIYF. The chain combines TRBV30 with TRBJ1-3; D possibly corresponds to TRBD1 (6 bases). The V end lost 3 bases, the J end lost 4 bases, and 13 bases lay between the germline ends. CDR3 length equals 14 residues. In germline, CDR1 is GTSNPN, CDR2 SVGIG (reference sequence).

A few counts support this clone. The chain is built from TRBV27 and TRBJ2-7; 7 nucleotides match TRBD2. V gave up 6 bases and J gave up 4 bases; unmatched junction bases: 12. CDR1 is MNHEY and CDR2 is SMNVEV in the germline V gene (reference sequence). This CDR3 has 15 amino acids. The CDR3 coding sequence is TGTGCCAGCAGGGAGGGAGGGGCAGGAACATACGAGCAGTACTTC. Its translation: CASREGGAGTYEQYF.

This clone was detected once. The chain combines TRBV12-3 or TRBV12-4 with TRBJ1-2; TRBD1 matches at 7 bases. The CDR3 runs 13 residues. Germline trimming cut 5 bases from V and 6 bases from J; bases unmatched to any gene: 6. This CDR3 reads CASSHRDRNGYTF. CDR3 DNA sequence: TGTGCCAGCAGTCACCGGGACAGAAATGGCTACACCTTC.

This sequence joins TRBV5-1 and TRBJ2-2; 7 bases match TRBD2. This CDR3 region has 14 residues. After removal of 4 bases from V and 7 bases from J, the junction contained 7 bases not matched to a gene. The germline CDR1 and CDR2 sequences are SGHRS and YFSETQ. CDR3 in DNA: TGCGCCAGCAGCGTAATGACTAGCCTCGGGGAGCTGTTTTTT. Its translation: CASSVMTSLGELFF.

The chain has TRBV7-8 and TRBJ2-2; possibly TRBD2 for D (6 bases). Per germline, CDR1 SGHVS and CDR2 FQNEAQ. The CDR3 loop spans 15 amino acids. Between the trimmed V and J ends, which lost 10 bases and 4 bases, there was a span of 19 bases. The CDR3 loop reads CATALAIGSTGELFF. In DNA form, the CDR3 reads TGTGCCACCGCTCTAGCGATCGGGAGCACCGGGGAGCTGTTTTTT.